A single sample is the source of the 8 T cell receptor beta chains below, sequenced in a study of cytomegalovirus exposure and HLA in healthy donors. The data were produced by immunoSEQ multiplex PCR, yet TCRdb's version contains in-frame clones alone and is incomplete. The data show 150,000 to 200,000 clones, approximately 90% seen once. The sample consisted of PBMCs. The receptors were gathered from a man aged 18 to 35 in good health and CMV-seronegative.

V usage is TRBV5-1 and J usage is TRBJ1-2, with TRBD1 identical over 9 bases. V was pared by 3 bases and J by 7 bases, with 10 bases of the junction left unmatched. The CDR3 is 15 amino acids. Germline values: CDR1 SGHRS, CDR2 YFSETQ. CDR3 sequence (DNA): TGCGCCAGCAGCTCCACAGGGGGCGAAGGGTTTGGCTACACCTTC. Encoded protein: CASSSTGGEGFGYTF.

V usage is TRBV29-1 and J usage is TRBJ2-7; a possible D gene is TRBD1 (7 bases). Germline-derived CDR1 and CDR2 are SQVTM and ANQGSEA. V was clipped by 4 bases and J by 5 bases, with 12 bases between them. The CDR3 loop spans 12 amino acids. The CDR3 DNA follows: TGCAGCGTTGTTGACAGGGAGGACGAGCAGTACGTC. Encoded protein: CSVVDREDEQYV.

The chain uses TRBV4-1 and TRBJ2-1, with TRBD2 matching over 8 bases. CDR3 size: 16 residues. J lost 3 bases, V lost 0 bases, and 4 bases had no gene match. CDR1 and CDR2 from the germline V gene are MGHRA and YSYEKL. The CDR3 loop reads CASSQDPSGFYNEQFF. The CDR3 DNA follows: TGCGCCAGCAGCCAAGATCCTAGCGGGTTCTACAATGAGCAGTTCTTC.

The chain combines TRBV28 with TRBJ2-1, with D possibly matching TRBD2 (6 bases). The CDR3 is 15 residues long. The germline gives CDR1 MDHEN, CDR2 SYDVKM. V was pared by 3 bases and J by 2 bases, with 11 bases between. The CDR3 coding sequence is TGTGCCAGCAGTTTGGAGGGAGCCACCTACAATGAGCAGTTCTTC. The encoded protein is CASSLEGATYNEQFF.

In this sample, this clone turned up once. The chain combines TRBV7-6 with TRBJ1-1; D gene unclear. The germline gives CDR1 SGHVS, CDR2 FNYEAQ. Trimming removed 0 bases at V and 0 bases at J, with 8 bases between. CDR3 length: 15 residues. This CDR3 reads CASSLAERMNTEAFF. CDR3 sequence (DNA): TGTGCCAGCAGCTTAGCGGAGAGGATGAACACTGAAGCTTTCTTT.

The V and J genes are TRBV27 and TRBJ2-7; tentatively, D is TRBD1 (6 bases). CDR3 length equals 15 residues. V lost 8 bases and J 4 bases, leaving 21 bases between the germline ends. CDR1 is MNHEY, CDR2 SMNVEV, per germline (reference sequence). The CDR3, as DNA: TGTGCCAGCGGCTTATCCGGGACACCGCCATACGAGCAGTACTTC. It yields the protein CASGLSGTPPYEQYF.

The chain has TRBV2 and TRBJ2-3; tentative D call: TRBD2 (5 bases). The germline gives CDR1 SNHLY, CDR2 FYNNEI. Trimming removed 7 bases at V and 6 bases at J, with 11 bases between. CDR3 length: 12 amino acids. The CDR3 DNA reads as TGTGCCAGCACTCCCGAGCGGGATACGCAGTATTTT. Protein product: CASTPERDTQYF.

This clone is classed as medium-sized. The V gene is TRBV4-1, the J gene TRBJ1-2; D not resolved. Germline V lookup: CDR1 MGHRA, CDR2 YSYEKL. The length of the CDR3 is 13 residues. Trimming took off 0 bases at V and 12 bases at J, with 14 bases between the two ends. The CDR3 nucleotides read TGCGCCAGCAGCCAAGATCGTCGAGAAATAGACACCTTC. Translated, it gives CASSQDRREIDTF.